A single sample gave rise to the 21 T cell receptor beta chains below, sequenced in a study of control samples from healthy donors and cancer patients. Some clones are missing from TCRdb's copy, which holds only in-frame ones; the method was immunoSEQ multiplex PCR. In the table there are approximately 110,000 clones, just over 90% of which are singletons. The specimen sequenced was blood. Every receptor here comes from a woman aged 18-29 years in good health.

This rearrangement joins TRBV7-2 to TRBJ2-1, with 14 bases matching TRBD2. Germline CDR1 is SGHTA and CDR2 is FQGNSA. This CDR3 has 17 amino acids. The V segment lost 1 base and the J segment 3 bases; nucleotides outside the gene matches: 2. In nucleotides, the CDR3 is TGTGCCAGCAGCTTAGGTGGGACTAGCGGGGGCTACAATGAGCAGTTCTTC. It is translated as CASSLGGTSGGYNEQFF.

This chain links TRBV29-1 with TRBJ2-1, with TRBD2 matching over 9 bases. The germline CDR1 and CDR2 sequences are SQVTM and ANQGSEA. V shed 7 bases, J shed 3 bases, and the junction held 13 bases outside the gene matches. This CDR3 has 16 residues. The CDR3 spells CSDQSGAGGSYNEQFF. The DNA for the CDR3 is TGCAGCGACCAATCCGGGGCGGGAGGGAGCTACAATGAGCAGTTCTTC.

There are a few counts of this clone. The chain joins TRBV11-2 to TRBJ2-2, with 8 positions matching TRBD2. The CDR3 has 18 amino acids. Germline V gives CDR1 SGHAT, CDR2 FQNNGV. The junction had 11 bases not matched to a gene; V was cut back by 5 bases and J by 0 bases. CDR3 region: CASSPYGRDATNTGELFF. The CDR3 DNA reads TGTGCCAGCAGCCCCTACGGGAGGGACGCTACGAACACCGGGGAGCTGTTTTTT.

The V gene is TRBV12-3 or TRBV12-4, the J gene TRBJ2-3, with a weak D call TRBD1 (6 bases). The germline V and J ends were trimmed by 11 bases and 4 bases, with 16 bases remaining between them. The CDR3 extends over 13 amino acids. The CDR3 sequence: CAASQGSSDTQYF. The CDR3 DNA reads as TGTGCCGCCTCCCAGGGGAGCTCAGATACGCAGTATTTT.

V gene TRBV5-1 combines with J gene TRBJ1-5; weak D call: TRBD1 (6 bases). V was pared by 4 bases and J by 0 bases, with 11 bases between. Germline lookup yields CDR1 SGHRS and CDR2 YFSETQ. The CDR3 consists of 15 residues. CDR3 DNA: TGCGCCAGCAGCCCAACAGGGAATAGCAATCAGCCCCAGCATTTT. It translates to CASSPTGNSNQPQHF.

The chain couples TRBV2 to TRBJ2-7; 7 bases agree with TRBD1. V lost 5 bases, J lost 3 bases, and 10 bases stayed unmatched. Germline V gene lookup returns CDR1 SNHLY and CDR2 FYNNEI. CDR3 size: 15 residues. CDR3 residues: CASSRPGDSRYEQYF. In DNA, the CDR3 is TGTGCCAGCAGTCGACCAGGGGACAGCCGCTACGAGCAGTACTTC.

This sequence joins TRBV9 and TRBJ1-1; possibly TRBD1 for D (6 bases). V was shortened by 5 bases and J by 0 bases, with 14 bases between the two germline ends. The germline V gene has CDR1 SGDLS and CDR2 YYNGEE. The CDR3 spans 15 residues. CDR3 residues: CASRPPQGMNTEAFF. CDR3 sequence (DNA): TGTGCCAGCAGGCCCCCACAGGGCATGAACACTGAAGCTTTCTTT.

The chain has TRBV6-6 and TRBJ2-7, with D possibly matching TRBD1 (5 bases). The CDR3 is 15 residues long. V lost 1 base and J lost 0, with 10 bases in between. Germline V gives CDR1 MNHNY, CDR2 SVGAGI (reference sequence). For the CDR3, the DNA is TGTGCCAGCAGTTACTTTGACAGTTCCTCCTACGAGCAGTACTTC. This encodes CASSYFDSSSYEQYF.

The genes are TRBV7-9 and TRBJ2-5, with 12 bases that match TRBD2. The CDR3 extends over 16 amino acids. J gave up 9 bases and V 5 bases, and 13 bases lay outside the gene matches. In germline, CDR1 is SEHNR, CDR2 FQNEAQ (reference sequence). The CDR3 here is CASSPRLAGARSAQYF. The CDR3 DNA reads as TGTGCCAGCAGCCCACGACTAGCGGGGGCCCGATCGGCCCAGTACTTC.

In DNA form, the CDR3 reads TGTGCCAGCAGCCAGCTCCAAGTAACTAATGAAAAACTGTTTTTT. Translating gives CASSQLQVTNEKLFF. The chain carries TRBV3-1 (or the pseudogene TRBV3-2) and TRBJ1-4, with D hard to call. V was cut by 3 bases and J by 1 base, with 9 bases left in between. This CDR3 spans 15 amino acids. CDR1 and CDR2 from the germline V gene are LGHDT and YNNKEL (reference sequence).

V and J are TRBV19 and TRBJ1-5, with a tentative D call TRBD1 (6 bases). CDR1 and CDR2 from the germline V gene are LNHDA and SQIVND (reference sequence). CDR3 size: 14 residues. The V and J ends lost 6 bases and 5 bases respectively, with 14 bases between them. The CDR3 sequence: CASRTGFLDQPQHF. The DNA for the CDR3 is TGTGCCAGTAGAACAGGGTTTCTGGATCAGCCCCAGCATTTT.

V usage is TRBV5-6 and J usage is TRBJ2-7, with TRBD1 as a possible D gene (6 bases). The CDR3 consists of 14 residues. Germline loops: CDR1 SGHDT, CDR2 YYEEEE. Trimming took off 2 bases at V and 2 bases at J, with 11 bases between the two ends. The CDR3 loop is CASSFRDRPYEQYF. The CDR3 DNA reads as TGTGCCAGCAGCTTTCGCGACAGGCCCTACGAGCAGTACTTC.

The chain couples TRBV7-9 to TRBJ2-3; 7 bases line up with TRBD1. The CDR3 is 15 amino acids. After removal of 5 bases from V and 1 base from J, the junction contained 6 bases not matched to a gene. Germline lookup yields CDR1 SEHNR and CDR2 FQNEAQ (reference sequence). The CDR3 region is CASSDTGTGTDTQYF. For the CDR3, the DNA is TGTGCCAGCAGCGATACCGGGACAGGCACAGATACGCAGTATTTT.

This chain uses TRBV18 with TRBJ2-2; 8 bases align to TRBD1. Germline trimming cut 2 bases from V and 6 bases from J; bases unmatched to any gene: 5. This CDR3 contains 15 residues. Germline V gene sequence: CDR1 KGHSH, CDR2 LQKENI. In DNA form, the CDR3 reads TGTGCCAGCTCACCAAATACAGGGGGTTCCGGGGAGCTGTTTTTT. It codes for CASSPNTGGSGELFF.

The chain is built from TRBV3-1 (or the pseudogene TRBV3-2) and TRBJ2-3; 13 positions match TRBD2. J was trimmed by 7 bases and V by 4 bases; bases with no gene match: 11. The CDR3 has 17 residues. Looked up from germline, CDR1 is LGHDT and CDR2 is YNNKEL (reference sequence). CDR3 sequence (DNA): TGTGCCAGCAGCCGTACTAGCGGGAGGGCGGTGGGGAATACGCAGTATTTT. It translates to CASSRTSGRAVGNTQYF.

The chain recombines TRBV28 with TRBJ2-2; 7 nucleotides align to TRBD1. This CDR3 region has 13 residues. Unmatched junction bases numbered 2, after V lost 4 bases and J lost 6 bases. CDR1 and CDR2 (germline): MDHEN, SYDVKM. DNA of the CDR3: TGTGCCAGCAGTTCAGGGGGACCCGGGGAGCTGTTTTTT. Translation gives CASSSGGPGELFF.

The rearrangement uses TRBV28 and TRBJ2-3, with D tentatively TRBD1 (6 bases). Deletions cut 3 bases from V and 2 bases from J, with 12 bases between. The length of the CDR3 is 15 residues. From germline, CDR1 is MDHEN and CDR2 SYDVKM. The CDR3 loop reads CASSFSGVPTDTQYF. The CDR3 bases are TGTGCCAGCAGTTTTTCAGGGGTCCCCACAGATACGCAGTATTTT.

CDR3 nucleotides: TGTGCCAGCAGTTCGGACAGGGGACGTGAAAAACTGTTTTTT. It encodes CASSSDRGREKLFF. The chain has TRBV28 and TRBJ1-4, with 9 bases aligning to TRBD1. Germline CDR1 reads MDHEN; CDR2 reads SYDVKM. With V trimmed by 4 bases and J by 7 bases, 4 bases remained unmatched. This CDR3 region has 14 residues.

The chain is built from TRBV7-9 and TRBJ2-3, with 12 bases that match TRBD2. CDR1 is SEHNR and CDR2 is FQNEAQ in the germline V gene (reference sequence). The length of the CDR3 is 14 residues. Losses at the gene ends were 2 bases for V and 6 bases for J; bases not matched to a gene: 0. CDR3 bases: TGTGCCAGCAGCTTAACTAGCGGGGGGGATACGCAGTATTTT. Protein: CASSLTSGGDTQYF.

V gene TRBV29-1 combines with J gene TRBJ2-3; no definite D call. The germline CDR1 and CDR2 sequences are SQVTM and ANQGSEA. The V end lost 5 bases, the J end lost 5 bases, and 5 bases lay between the germline ends. The CDR3 has 10 amino acids. The CDR3 nucleotides read TGCAGCGTTAAGGGAGATACGCAGTATTTT. Translating it yields CSVKGDTQYF.

The J gene is TRBJ2-1, the V gene TRBV6-6, with 8 bases lining up with TRBD2. The CDR3 is 15 amino acids. Germline V lookup: CDR1 MNHNY, CDR2 SVGAGI (reference sequence). V lost 2 bases to trimming and J lost 5 bases; unmatched junction nucleotides: 5. The CDR3 nucleotides are TGTGCCAGCAGTTACGAGCGGGAGCCCGACAATGAGCAGTTCTTC. It translates to CASSYEREPDNEQFF.